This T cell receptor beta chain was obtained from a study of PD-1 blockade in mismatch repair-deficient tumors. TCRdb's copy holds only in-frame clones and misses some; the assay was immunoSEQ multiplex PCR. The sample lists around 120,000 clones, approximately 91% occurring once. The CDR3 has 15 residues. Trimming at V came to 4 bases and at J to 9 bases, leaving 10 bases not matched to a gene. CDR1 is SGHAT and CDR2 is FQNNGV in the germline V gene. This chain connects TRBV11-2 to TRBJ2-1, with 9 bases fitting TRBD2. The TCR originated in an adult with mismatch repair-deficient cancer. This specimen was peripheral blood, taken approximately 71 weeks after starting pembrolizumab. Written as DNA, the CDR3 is TGTGCCAGCAGCTCCCTCCGCGGGAGGGCGGTTGAGCAGTTCTTC. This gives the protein CASSSLRGRAVEQFF.